This T cell receptor beta chain was found in a study of shared clonotypes between healthy human individuals. The CDR3 sequence is 15 residues long. The ends lost 3 bases at V and 0 bases at J; junction bases unmatched: 5. Germline V gene sequence: CDR1 MDHEN, CDR2 SYDVKM. Whole-study results and caveats: Since donors were few, the genetic and exposure-history diversity represented was limited. Clonotype sharing among donors, it was expected, would be affected by sequencing depth.

Concerning this clone itself: The antigen remains unidentified.

Genomic DNA of every subset was divided equally among multiple immunoSEQ plates. DNA from unsorted PBMC was sequenced on ten immunoSEQ deep assay plates. Profiled with immunoSEQ multiplex PCR; TCRdb holds only in-frame clones, not every one. Altogether about 490,000 clones are present, 78% being singletons, with the ten largest covering 12%. The receptor's source is a woman between 40 and 55 years old in good health. Some clones in this sample may be carry-over from other donors' samples. This chain links TRBV28 with TRBJ2-7, with TRBD2 matching 7 bases. Sequenced: PBMCs. The CDR3 bases are TGTGCCAGCAGTTTGCTAAGCGGGGTCTCCTACGAGCAGTACTTC. It specifies CASSLLSGVSYEQYF. The entire variable domain, with the rest obtained from reference TRBV28 and TRBJ2-7, is as follows: DVKVTQSSRYLVKRTGEKVFLECVQDMDHENMFWYRQDPGLGLRLIYFSYDVKMKEKGDIPEGYSVSREKKERFSLILESASTNQTSMYLCASSLLSGVSYEQYFGPGTRLTVT.